These 7 T cell receptor beta chains share one sample of origin, sequenced in a study of blood T cell repertoires in COVID-19. Only in-frame clones appear in the TCRdb table, and some are missing; sequencing was by immunoSEQ multiplex PCR. Found here are about 350,000 clones, roughly 87% of them singletons; the top ten hold under 1.3%. The sample was PBMCs or T cells enriched from blood (not recorded which). The origin of the receptors is a woman under 40 who had recovered from COVID-19.

The CDR3 nucleotides read TGTGCCAGTAGTATTTGGACCGCGGCGGGCGGCAATCAGCCCCAGCATTTT. This codes for CASSIWTAAGGNQPQHF. The V gene is TRBV19, the J gene TRBJ1-5, with D hard to call. V lost 3 bases to trimming and J lost 2 bases, with 17 bases between them. The CDR3 extends over 17 amino acids. In germline, CDR1 is LNHDA, CDR2 SQIVND (reference sequence).

V is TRBV3-1 (or the pseudogene TRBV3-2) and J is TRBJ2-7; 10 nucleotides line up with TRBD1. Germline V lookup: CDR1 LGHDT, CDR2 YNNKEL (reference sequence). Trimming at V came to 0 bases and at J to 6 bases, leaving 5 bases not matched to a gene. This CDR3 spans 15 amino acids. The CDR3 protein is CASSQDFRTGGEQYF. As DNA, the CDR3 is TGTGCCAGCAGCCAAGATTTCCGGACAGGGGGCGAGCAGTACTTC.

V is TRBV6-5 and J is TRBJ2-7; 9 bases match TRBD1. V was pared by 4 bases and J by 2 bases, with 6 bases of the junction left unmatched. This CDR3 contains 15 residues. The germline V gene encodes CDR1 MNHEY and CDR2 SVGAGI. The CDR3 protein is CASSSPGQGPYEQYF. In DNA form, the CDR3 reads TGTGCCAGCAGTTCACCGGGACAGGGTCCCTACGAGCAGTACTTC.

This chain joins TRBV5-1 and TRBJ2-1; 16 nucleotides agree with TRBD2. Trimming at V came to 4 bases and at J to 5 bases, leaving 12 bases not matched to a gene. The CDR3 is made up of 19 amino acids. Germline loops: CDR1 SGHRS, CDR2 YFSETQ. DNA for the CDR3: TGCGCCAGCAGCATGCCTTCCGGGACTAGCGGGAGGGTTAACAATGAGCAGTTCTTC. Protein: CASSMPSGTSGRVNNEQFF. The variable domain in full, completed from reference TRBV5-1 and TRBJ2-1, reads KAGVTQTPRYLIKTRGQQVTLSCSPISGHRSVSWYQQTPGQGLQFLFEYFSETQRNKGNFPGRFSGRQFSNSRSEMNVSTLELGDSALYLCASSMPSGTSGRVNNEQFFGPGTRLTVL.

For the CDR3, the DNA is TGTGCCAGCAGTGAAGGCGGGACGGGGACGGACGAGCAGTACTTC. Translated, it gives CASSEGGTGTDEQYF. The rearrangement joins TRBV6-1 to TRBJ2-7; TRBD2 might be the D (6 bases). Per the germline V gene, CDR1 is MNHNS and CDR2 is SASEGT. Trimming removed 1 base from V and 5 bases from J, with 15 bases in between. This CDR3 has 15 amino acids.

The chain is built from TRBV2 and TRBJ2-3; D possibly corresponds to TRBD1 (5 bases). V gave up 7 bases and J gave up 6 bases, with 23 bases separating them. The length of the CDR3 is 16 residues. Germline-derived CDR1 and CDR2 are SNHLY and FYNNEI. The CDR3 coding sequence is TGTGCCAGCACCGAGGAGAAGGGGCTACTGGGGGATACGCAGTATTTT. It encodes CASTEEKGLLGDTQYF.

This clone was observed once. The rearrangement joins TRBV4-1 to TRBJ1-2; 8 bases are a match to TRBD1. The CDR3 has 14 amino acids. Germline loops: CDR1 MGHRA, CDR2 YSYEKL. The V and J ends lost 4 bases and 3 bases, in that order; junction bases with no gene match: 4. The CDR3 region is CASSLGQVDYGYTF. In DNA form, the CDR3 reads TGCGCCAGCAGCCTGGGACAGGTTGACTATGGCTACACCTTC.